These 21 T cell receptor beta chains share one sample of origin, sequenced in a study of blood T cells in healthy people across ages. PCR was performed a second time for about 7 to 11 cycles using a sample-barcoded 5' primer and a J-beta primer mix. One entry per CDR3 protein results from TCRdb running MiXCR on the 5' RACE reads. Among 600,000 or so distinct CDR3 sequences, under 30% were seen once, and the ten largest hold less than 20%. The sequenced sample was blood. The receptors originated from a woman aged 80 or over in good health.

This chain connects TRBV24-1 to TRBJ2-3, with a weak D call TRBD1 (6 bases). V was shortened by 5 bases and J by 8 bases, with 19 bases between the two germline ends. The length of the CDR3 is 15 residues. The germline gives CDR1 KGHDR, CDR2 SFDVKD. The CDR3: CATSARGWQETTQYF. The CDR3 DNA follows: TGTGCCACCAGTGCTAGGGGGTGGCAGGAGACTACGCAGTATTTT.

The table lists this clonotype with many counts. V gene TRBV20-1 combines with J gene TRBJ2-3; 12 positions match TRBD2. CDR3 length: 14 amino acids. V shed 6 bases, J shed 5 bases, and the junction held 6 bases outside the gene matches. CDR1 is DFQATT, CDR2 SNEGSKA, per germline (reference sequence). CDR3 DNA: TGCAGTGCCGAACTAGCGGGGGGTAAAGATACGCAGTATTTT. Amino acid sequence: CSAELAGGKDTQYF.

V is TRBV2 and J is TRBJ1-4, with D possibly being TRBD1 (6 bases). The CDR3 has 16 residues. Germline loops: CDR1 SNHLY, CDR2 FYNNEI. The ends were cut back, 1 base at V and 7 bases at J, with 16 bases in the middle. CDR3 protein: CASSEGVGGAGEKLFF. The CDR3 DNA reads as TGTGCCAGCAGTGAAGGTGTCGGGGGCGCGGGTGAAAAACTGTTTTTT.

A few counts support this clonotype. A read error is possible here, since a much larger clone lies one base away. The J gene is TRBJ2-3, the V gene TRBV4-3; D possibly corresponds to TRBD1 (6 bases). CDR1 is LGHNA, CDR2 YSLEER, per germline. This CDR3 contains 14 residues. CDR3 coding DNA: TGCGCCAGCAGCAGACGATGGAGGACAGATGCGCAGTATTTT. It specifies CASSRRWRTDAQYF.

V and J are TRBV7-6 and TRBJ2-3, with D perhaps matching TRBD1 (6 bases). V was cut by 2 bases and J by 2 bases, with 14 bases left in between. Germline CDR1 is SGHVS and CDR2 is FNYEAQ. The CDR3 length is 16 residues. CDR3 DNA sequence: TGTGCCAGCAGCTTAATAGTGGGGGCCCTCACAGATACGCAGTATTTT. Its translation is CASSLIVGALTDTQYF.

V usage is TRBV6-6 and J usage is TRBJ1-1; D unresolved. V was cut by 5 bases and J by 5 bases, with 18 bases left in between. CDR1 is MNHNY and CDR2 is SVGAGI in the germline V gene (reference sequence). This CDR3 region has 15 residues. CDR3 coding DNA: TGTGCCAGCAGTCTCAAGCCCCAAGCGGGGACTGAAGCTTTCTTT. As protein: CASSLKPQAGTEAFF.

For this clonotype: This clone may be a read error of a much larger clone one base away. J is TRBJ1-1 and V is TRBV29-1; TRBD1 matches at 12 bases. This CDR3 comprises 16 residues. Looked up from germline, CDR1 is SQVTM and CDR2 is ANQGSEA. As DNA, the CDR3 is TGCAGCGTTGGGGACAGGGGGCTTACATCGAACGCTGAAGCTTTCTTT. This gives the protein CSVGDRGLTSNAEAFF.

As to this clonotype: Being one base from a much bigger clone, this may be a read error. This sequence joins TRBV5-1 and TRBJ2-5; D is unclear. Between the trimmed V and J ends, which lost 4 bases and 5 bases, there was a span of 18 bases. The CDR3 contains 15 residues. Germline loops: CDR1 SGHRS, CDR2 YFSETQ. CDR3 DNA sequence: TGCGCCAGCAGCCAGGACCAACACCTCTGGGAGACCCAGTACTTC. The encoded protein is CASSQDQHLWETQYF.

This clonotype was observed once. This could be a read error, since a much larger clone is one nucleotide away. The rearrangement joins TRBV5-4 to TRBJ2-1; no reliable D call. Trimming removed 0 bases at V and 7 bases at J, with 11 bases between. CDR3 length equals 14 residues. Germline CDR1 reads SGHNT; CDR2 reads YYREEE (reference sequence). The DNA of the CDR3 is TGTGCCAGCAGCTTGGCCCGTTCGCGGAATGAGCAGTTCTTC. It specifies CASSLARSRNEQFF.

The rearrangement uses TRBV12-3 or TRBV12-4 and TRBJ2-1, with D perhaps matching TRBD1 or TRBD2 (5 bases each). This CDR3 has 12 amino acids. Trimming removed 2 bases from V and 9 bases from J, with 8 bases in between. The CDR3 sequence is CASSLRGPEQFF. The DNA of the CDR3 is TGTGCCAGCAGTTTAAGGGGACCTGAGCAGTTCTTC.

CDR3 region: CAISEWGSGNEQFF. As DNA, the CDR3 is TGTGCCATCAGTGAGTGGGGCTCGGGCAATGAGCAGTTCTTC. The chain combines TRBV10-3 with TRBJ2-1; D may be TRBD1 (5 bases). From germline, CDR1 is ENHRY and CDR2 SYGVKD. There are 14 residues in the CDR3. The V end was cut by 1 base, the J end by 6 bases, with 10 bases between.

In this sample, this clonotype turned up many times. The CDR3 DNA is TGTGCCGTACAGGGGGTAGCCAAAAACATTCAGTACTTC. It codes for CAVQGVAKNIQYF. The J gene is TRBJ2-4, the V gene TRBV15, with 8 bases fitting TRBD1. With V trimmed by 11 bases and J by 0 bases, 3 bases remained unmatched. The CDR3 is made up of 13 amino acids. Per germline, CDR1 LNHNV and CDR2 YYDKDF (reference sequence).

This clonotype was observed a single time. This sequence may be a read error, since a much larger clone differs from it by one base. DNA of the CDR3: TGTACCAGCACTGAGACCGGCGGGGACTGGTATCTCGAGCAGTACTTC. It translates to CTSTETGGDWYLEQYF. The chain couples TRBV6-1 to TRBJ2-7, with D tentatively TRBD2 (6 bases). The CDR3 sequence is 16 residues long. CDR1 is MNHNS, CDR2 SASEGT, per germline.

At least ten counts were recorded for this clonotype. The chain has TRBV20-1 and TRBJ2-7; a possible D gene is TRBD1 (5 bases). V lost 4 bases, J lost 3 bases, and 19 bases lay in between. This CDR3 region has 15 residues. Germline V gives CDR1 DFQATT, CDR2 SNEGSKA (reference sequence). The chain's CDR3 is CSATHQVGLFYEQYF. In DNA, the CDR3 is TGCAGTGCTACCCACCAGGTGGGGCTTTTCTACGAGCAGTACTTC.

This clonotype was found many times. The chain uses TRBV6-5 and TRBJ1-2; D gene ambiguous. Per germline, CDR1 MNHEY and CDR2 SVGAGI. The ends were cut back, 6 bases at V and 2 bases at J, with 10 bases in the middle. This CDR3 has 13 residues. CDR3 nucleotide sequence: TGTGCCAGCAGCCGCACGGTAAACTATGGCTACACCTTC. Protein: CASSRTVNYGYTF.

This clonotype was found many times. This sequence joins TRBV29-1 and TRBJ2-1; 11 positions agree with TRBD2. The germline V gene has CDR1 SQVTM and CDR2 ANQGSEA. CDR3 length: 15 residues. The trim removed 7 bases at V and 5 bases at J, leaving 10 bases unmatched. CDR3: CSEITSGGLNNEQFF. As DNA, the CDR3 is TGCAGCGAAATTACTAGCGGGGGACTAAACAATGAGCAGTTCTTC.

This clonotype was seen at least ten times. The gene calls are TRBV12-3 or TRBV12-4 and TRBJ1-2; D not certain. The CDR3 is 14 residues long. The ends were cut back, 6 bases at V and 8 bases at J, with 19 bases in the middle. CDR3 region: CASSSLQGLGGYTF. As DNA, the CDR3 is TGTGCCAGCAGCTCTCTACAAGGGCTTGGAGGCTACACCTTC.

Of note for this clonotype: It may be a read error: a sequence one base away is much more abundant. The rearrangement joins TRBV16 to TRBJ2-4; no definite D call. The DNA matches TRBJ2-7 better at its end, which makes the J call doubtful. CDR1 is KGHSY, CDR2 FQNENV, per germline. This CDR3 is built from 15 residues. The DNA of the CDR3 is TGTGCCAGCAGCCGAGACACGGGTCTCGACTACGAGCAGTACTTC. Protein: CASSRDTGLDYEQYF.

Comments on this clonotype: A read error may explain this, as a much larger clone is one base away. The rearrangement uses TRBV9 and TRBJ2-3; D unresolved. The CDR3 extends over 13 amino acids. CDR1 SGDLS and CDR2 YYNGEE come from the germline V gene. This CDR3 reads CACSVALADTQYF. The CDR3 region has the DNA TGTGCCTGCAGCGTAGCTTTAGCAGATACGCAGTATTTT. Complete variable domain (other parts from reference TRBV9 and TRBJ2-3): DSGVTQTPKHLITATGQRVTLRCSPRSGDLSVYWYQQSLDQGLQFLIQYYNGEERAKGNILERFSAQQFPDLHSELNLSSLELGDSALYFCACSVALADTQYFGPGTRLTVL.

This clonotype occurred a few times. The chain recombines TRBV27 with TRBJ1-6; 10 nucleotides line up with TRBD1. Looked up from germline, CDR1 is MNHEY and CDR2 is SMNVEV (reference sequence). V lost 6 bases to trimming and J lost 14 bases; unmatched junction nucleotides: 7. This CDR3 has 13 residues. The CDR3 DNA reads as TGTGCCAGCAGCACGGGACAGGGGATTTCCCTCCACTTT. This codes for CASSTGQGISLHF.

V usage is TRBV20-1 and J usage is TRBJ2-7; D is unresolved. This CDR3 spans 12 amino acids. V dropped 0 bases and J dropped 0 bases, with 3 bases sitting between them. The germline CDR1 and CDR2 sequences are DFQATT and SNEGSKA (reference sequence). CDR3: CSARDNSYEQYF. Here the CDR3 DNA reads TGCAGTGCTAGAGACAACTCCTACGAGCAGTACTTC.